These T cell receptor beta chains were read from a single sample in a study of OX40 agonist ivuxolimab in advanced cancers. Clones were read by immunoSEQ multiplex PCR, and TCRdb kept only the in-frame ones, dropping some. This table has roughly 60,000 clones, roughly 85% appearing once. Sequenced here: CD4+ or CD8+ T cells sorted from blood, sampled in a trial of the OX40 agonist ivuxolimab. These receptors all stem from an adult with an advanced solid tumor such as melanoma, head and neck, liver or kidney cancer. CDR3s include the opening cysteine and the closing phenylalanine or tryptophan. Each record gives: clone size, J gene, D gene, V gene, CDR3 protein, CDR3 DNA. A D gene is named only where the DNA matches it firmly. Expanded clones are given a class, and other clones once, few, many or no size at all.

abundance: -
j_gene: TRBJ2-3
d_gene: -
v_gene: TRBV7-9
CDR3aa: CASSKGAGGHLDTQYF
CDR3nt: TGTGCCAGCAGCAAGGGGGCGGGGGGCCATCTAGATACGCAGTATTTT

abundance: once
j_gene: TRBJ1-2
d_gene: -
v_gene: TRBV18
CDR3aa: CASSPSAQGGGGYTF
CDR3nt: TGTGCCAGCTCACCAAGCGCCCAGGGCGGAGGGGGCTACACCTTC

abundance: -
j_gene: TRBJ2-7
d_gene: -
v_gene: TRBV4-1
CDR3aa: CASSQVPSPGPGFYEQYF
CDR3nt: TGCGCCAGCAGCCAAGTCCCATCACCGGGACCTGGTTTTTACGAGCAGTACTTC

abundance: few
j_gene: TRBJ1-5
d_gene: TRBD1
v_gene: TRBV27
CDR3aa: CASGAGGAGNQPQHF
CDR3nt: TGTGCCAGCGGCGCAGGGGGCGCGGGCAATCAGCCCCAGCATTTT

abundance: -
j_gene: TRBJ2-1
d_gene: -
v_gene: TRBV18
CDR3aa: CASWARPNGGAEQFF
CDR3nt: TGTGCCAGCTGGGCTCGACCAAATGGGGGGGCTGAGCAGTTCTTC

abundance: -
j_gene: TRBJ1-2
d_gene: -
v_gene: TRBV6-1
CDR3aa: CASSPRAGGYTF
CDR3nt: TGTGCCAGCAGCCCCCGAGCGGGGGGCTACACCTTC

abundance: -
j_gene: TRBJ2-5
d_gene: TRBD1
v_gene: TRBV18
CDR3aa: CASSPSGQGKETQYF
CDR3nt: TGTGCCAGCTCACCATCGGGACAGGGAAAAGAGACCCAGTACTTC

abundance: -
j_gene: TRBJ2-3
d_gene: -
v_gene: TRBV7-3
CDR3aa: CASSLIPGSVDTQYF
CDR3nt: TGTGCCAGCAGCTTAATTCCAGGGTCCGTAGATACGCAGTATTTT

abundance: -
j_gene: TRBJ1-2
d_gene: -
v_gene: TRBV4-1
CDR3aa: CASSPPGGRNGYTF
CDR3nt: TGCGCCAGCAGCCCCCCGGGGGGACGAAATGGCTACACCTTC

abundance: -
j_gene: TRBJ2-4
d_gene: TRBD1
v_gene: TRBV13
CDR3aa: CASSFRGQGKNIQYF
CDR3nt: TGTGCCAGCAGCTTTAGGGGGCAGGGCAAAAACATTCAGTACTTC

abundance: -
j_gene: TRBJ1-1
d_gene: -
v_gene: TRBV19
CDR3aa: CASRYQGGVNTEAFF
CDR3nt: TGTGCCAGTAGGTACCAGGGAGGGGTGAACACTGAAGCTTTCTTT